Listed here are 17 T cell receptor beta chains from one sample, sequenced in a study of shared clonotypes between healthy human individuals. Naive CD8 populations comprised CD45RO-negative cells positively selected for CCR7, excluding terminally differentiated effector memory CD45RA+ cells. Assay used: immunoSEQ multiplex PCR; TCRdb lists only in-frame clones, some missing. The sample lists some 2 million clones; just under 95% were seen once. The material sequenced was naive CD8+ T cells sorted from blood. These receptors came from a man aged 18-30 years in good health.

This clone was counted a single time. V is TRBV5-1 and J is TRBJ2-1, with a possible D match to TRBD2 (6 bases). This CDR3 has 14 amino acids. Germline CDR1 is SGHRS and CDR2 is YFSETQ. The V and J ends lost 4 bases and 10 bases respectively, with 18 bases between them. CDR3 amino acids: CASSQLNRDFEQFF. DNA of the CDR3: TGCGCCAGCAGCCAACTAAACCGGGACTTCGAGCAGTTCTTC.

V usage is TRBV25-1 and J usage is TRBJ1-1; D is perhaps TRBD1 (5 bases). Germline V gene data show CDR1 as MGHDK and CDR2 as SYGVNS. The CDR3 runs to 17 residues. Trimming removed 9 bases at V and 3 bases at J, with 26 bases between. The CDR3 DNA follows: TGTGCCAGTACACCAGACTGGGGGACGACGAAAGACACTGAAGCTTTCTTT. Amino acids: CASTPDWGTTKDTEAFF.

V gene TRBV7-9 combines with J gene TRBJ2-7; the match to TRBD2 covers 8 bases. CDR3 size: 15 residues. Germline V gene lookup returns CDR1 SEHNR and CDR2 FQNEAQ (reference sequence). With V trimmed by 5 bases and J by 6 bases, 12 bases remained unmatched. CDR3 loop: CASSPTTSAGSEQYF. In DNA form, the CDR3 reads TGTGCCAGCAGCCCGACGACTAGCGCTGGTTCCGAGCAGTACTTC.

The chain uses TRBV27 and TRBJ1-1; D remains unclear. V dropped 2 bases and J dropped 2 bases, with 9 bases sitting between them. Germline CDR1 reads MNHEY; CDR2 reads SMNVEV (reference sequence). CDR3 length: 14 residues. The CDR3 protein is CASSLTTTNTEAFF. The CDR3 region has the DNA TGTGCCAGCAGTTTAACGACAACCAACACTGAAGCTTTCTTT.

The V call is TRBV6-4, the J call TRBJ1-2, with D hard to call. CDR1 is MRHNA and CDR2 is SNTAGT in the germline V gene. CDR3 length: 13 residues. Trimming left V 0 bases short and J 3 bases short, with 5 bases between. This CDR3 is CASSDSLDYGYTF. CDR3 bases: TGTGCCAGCAGTGACTCTTTAGACTATGGCTACACCTTC.

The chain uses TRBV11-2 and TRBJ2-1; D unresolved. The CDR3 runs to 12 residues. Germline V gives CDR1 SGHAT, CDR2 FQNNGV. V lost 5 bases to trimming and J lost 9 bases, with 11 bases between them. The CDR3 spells CASSHGYSEQFF. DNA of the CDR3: TGTGCCAGCAGCCACGGTTATAGTGAGCAGTTCTTC.

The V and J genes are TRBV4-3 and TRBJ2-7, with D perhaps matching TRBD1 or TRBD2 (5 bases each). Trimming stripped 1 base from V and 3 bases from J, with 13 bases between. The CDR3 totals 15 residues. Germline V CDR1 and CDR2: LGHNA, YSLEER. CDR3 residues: CASSQGPGPNYEQYF. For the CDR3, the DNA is TGCGCCAGCAGCCAAGGTCCGGGACCAAACTACGAGCAGTACTTC.

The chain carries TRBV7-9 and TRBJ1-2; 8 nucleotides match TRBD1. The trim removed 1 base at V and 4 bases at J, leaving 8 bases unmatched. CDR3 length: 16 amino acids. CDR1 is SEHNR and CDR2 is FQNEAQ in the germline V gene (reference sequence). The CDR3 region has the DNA TGTGCCAGCAGCTTAGTAGGCACAGGGGGTGGCTATGGCTACACCTTC. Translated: CASSLVGTGGGYGYTF.

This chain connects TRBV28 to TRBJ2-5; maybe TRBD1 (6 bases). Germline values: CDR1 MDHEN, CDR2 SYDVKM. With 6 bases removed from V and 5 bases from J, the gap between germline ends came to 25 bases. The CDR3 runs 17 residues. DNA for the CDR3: TGTGCCAGCAGGAGAAGGAAAGACAGGACCTTGGAGGAGACCCAGTACTTC. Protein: CASRRRKDRTLEETQYF.

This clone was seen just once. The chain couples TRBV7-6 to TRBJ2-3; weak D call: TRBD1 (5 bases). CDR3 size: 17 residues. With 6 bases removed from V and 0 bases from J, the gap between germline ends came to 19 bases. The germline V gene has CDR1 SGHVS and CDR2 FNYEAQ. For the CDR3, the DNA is TGTGCCAGCAGACGACTTGGGGCGGTAACAAGCACAGATACGCAGTATTTT. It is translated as CASRRLGAVTSTDTQYF.

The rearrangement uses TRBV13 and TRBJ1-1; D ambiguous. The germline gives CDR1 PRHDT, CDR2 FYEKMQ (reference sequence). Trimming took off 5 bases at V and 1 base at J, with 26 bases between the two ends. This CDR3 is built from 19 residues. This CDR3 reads CASSPPWPPPEASNTEAFF. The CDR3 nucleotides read TGTGCCAGCAGCCCGCCCTGGCCACCCCCGGAGGCGTCGAACACTGAAGCTTTCTTT.

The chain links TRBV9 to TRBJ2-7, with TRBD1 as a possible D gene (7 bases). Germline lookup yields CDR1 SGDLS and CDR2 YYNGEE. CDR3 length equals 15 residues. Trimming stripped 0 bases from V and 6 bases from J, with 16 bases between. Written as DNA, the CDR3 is TGTGCCAGCAGCGTAGACGGGCGTCAGGGGGGCGAGCAGTACTTC. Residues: CASSVDGRQGGEQYF.

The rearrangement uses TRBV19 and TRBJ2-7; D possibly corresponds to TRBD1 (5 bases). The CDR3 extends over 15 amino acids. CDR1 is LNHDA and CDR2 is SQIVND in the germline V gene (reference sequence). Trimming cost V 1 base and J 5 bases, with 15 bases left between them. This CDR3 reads CASSIAGRDYNEQYF. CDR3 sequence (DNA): TGTGCCAGTAGTATAGCGGGCAGGGATTATAACGAGCAGTACTTC. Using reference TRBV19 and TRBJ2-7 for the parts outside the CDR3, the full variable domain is DGGITQSPKYLFRKEGQNVTLSCEQNLNHDAMYWYRQDPGQGLRLIYYSQIVNDFQKGDIAEGYSVSREKKESFPLTVTSAQKNPTAFYLCASSIAGRDYNEQYFGPGTRLTVT.

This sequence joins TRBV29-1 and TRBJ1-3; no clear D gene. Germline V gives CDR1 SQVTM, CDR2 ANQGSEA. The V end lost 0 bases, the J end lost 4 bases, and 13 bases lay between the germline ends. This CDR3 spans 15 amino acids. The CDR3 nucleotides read TGCAGCGTTGAAGAGTCCAAGTCGACCGGAAACACCATATATTTT. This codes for CSVEESKSTGNTIYF.

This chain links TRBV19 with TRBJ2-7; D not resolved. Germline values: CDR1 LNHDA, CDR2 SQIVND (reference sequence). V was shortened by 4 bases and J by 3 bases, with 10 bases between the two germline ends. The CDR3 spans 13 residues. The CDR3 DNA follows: TGTGCCAGTAGTACGCCGAATAGCTACGAGCAGTACTTC. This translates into CASSTPNSYEQYF.

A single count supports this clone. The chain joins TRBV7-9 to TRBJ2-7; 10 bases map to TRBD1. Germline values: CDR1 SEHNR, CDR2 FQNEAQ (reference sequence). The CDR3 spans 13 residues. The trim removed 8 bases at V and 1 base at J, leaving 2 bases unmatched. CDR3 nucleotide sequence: TGTGCCAGCGGGACAGGGGCGTCCTACGAGCAGTACTTC. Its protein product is CASGTGASYEQYF.

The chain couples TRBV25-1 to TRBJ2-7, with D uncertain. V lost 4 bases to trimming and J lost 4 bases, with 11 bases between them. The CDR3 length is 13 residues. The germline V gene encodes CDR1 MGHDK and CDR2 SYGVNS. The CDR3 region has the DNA TGTGCCAGCAGTGGGTTAGGCACTTACGAGCAGTACTTC. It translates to CASSGLGTYEQYF.